This T cell receptor beta chain was identified in a study of T cell responses to AZD1222 COVID-19 vaccine. Study-level background: Second-dose recipients at about 4 or about 12 weeks were treated as one pooled group. Overall study results and limits: Baseline serology detected seropositivity in only six AZD1222 recipients. Reportedly, nearly half the spike-specific TCRs target unmutated variant regions. Spike-specific TCR repertoires showed rising breadth and depth after two AZD1222 doses.

Method: immunoSEQ multiplex PCR; TCRdb's copy keeps in-frame clones and lacks some. Of 90,000 to 150,000 clones listed, around 89% are singletons. Worth noting for this clone: What it binds is not known.

In germline, CDR1 is SGHTS, CDR2 YDEGEE. V gave up 1 base and J gave up 0 bases, with 10 bases separating them. CDR3 length: 15 residues. The sample here was peripheral blood, taken on day 0 of AZD1222 vaccination. The sequence was obtained from an adult in good health. V and J are TRBV5-8 and TRBJ1-1, with D unresolved. The CDR3 region has the DNA TGTGCCAGCAGCTTGTTTCGGACGGTGAACACTGAAGCTTTCTTT. Translation gives CASSLFRTVNTEAFF.